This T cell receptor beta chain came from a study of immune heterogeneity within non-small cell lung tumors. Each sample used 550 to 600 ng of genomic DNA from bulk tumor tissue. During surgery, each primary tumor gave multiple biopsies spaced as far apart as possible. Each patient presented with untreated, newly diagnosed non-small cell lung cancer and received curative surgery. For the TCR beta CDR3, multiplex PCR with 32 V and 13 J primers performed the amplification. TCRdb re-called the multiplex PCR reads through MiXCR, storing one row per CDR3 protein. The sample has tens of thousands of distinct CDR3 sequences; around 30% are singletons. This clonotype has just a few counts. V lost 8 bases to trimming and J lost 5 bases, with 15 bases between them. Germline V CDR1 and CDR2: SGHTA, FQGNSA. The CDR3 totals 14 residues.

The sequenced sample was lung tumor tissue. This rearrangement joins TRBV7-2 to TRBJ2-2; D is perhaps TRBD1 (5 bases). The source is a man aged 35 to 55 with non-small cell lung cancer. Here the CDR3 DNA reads TGTGCCAGCCAAGGACCAGGGAAGACCGGGGAGCTGTTTTTT. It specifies CASQGPGKTGELFF.